One sample yielded the 6 T cell receptor beta chains listed below, sequenced in a study of T cell repertoires in cytomegalovirus infection. TCRdb fed the reads into MiXCR, producing one record per CDR3 protein. The sample lists under 600,000 distinct CDR3 sequences; approximately 16% were seen once. Source material: CD8+ T cells from PBMCs. The receptor source for this set is a human donor in good health (CMV status not recorded). Some clones in this sample may be carry-over from other donors' samples.

This clonotype occurred many times. This chain links TRBV11-2 with TRBJ2-5, with D perhaps TRBD1 (5 bases). CDR1 is SGHAT, CDR2 FQNNGV, per germline. The CDR3 runs to 15 residues. V was shortened by 3 bases and J by 2 bases, with 13 bases between the two germline ends. CDR3 nucleotide sequence: TGTGCCAGCAGCTTTAGAAAGGGGCGGCAAGAGACCCAGTACTTC. Protein: CASSFRKGRQETQYF.

This clonotype has a count of ten or more. This chain connects TRBV7-9 to TRBJ2-2; D not certain. The CDR3 runs 14 residues. V was shortened by 1 base and J by 6 bases, with 9 bases between the two germline ends. The V gene's germline CDR1 is SEHNR and CDR2 FQNEAQ (reference sequence). The DNA for the CDR3 is TGTGCCAGCAGCTTAGACTTGGAACCCGGGGAGCTGTTTTTT. Its translation: CASSLDLEPGELFF. The whole variable domain, filled in from reference TRBV7-9 and TRBJ2-2, reads DTGVSQNPRHKITKRGQNVTFRCDPISEHNRLYWYRQTLGQGPEFLTYFQNEAQLEKSRLLSDRFSAERPKGSFSTLEIQRTEQGDSAMYLCASSLDLEPGELFFGEGSRLTVL.

This clonotype has at least ten counts. The V gene is TRBV7-9, the J gene TRBJ1-1, with a tentative D call TRBD1 (5 bases). There are 14 residues in the CDR3. Trimming took 5 bases from V and 6 from J, leaving 16 bases between them. Per germline, CDR1 SEHNR and CDR2 FQNEAQ (reference sequence). The CDR3: CASSPPQGLAEAFF. In DNA, the CDR3 is TGTGCCAGCAGCCCACCTCAGGGTTTGGCTGAAGCTTTCTTT.

This chain joins TRBV6-2 or TRBV6-3 and TRBJ2-7, with TRBD2 matching 9 bases. The CDR3 contains 15 residues. The V gene end was trimmed by 2 bases and the J gene end by 4 bases; junction bases not matched to a gene: 6. CDR1 is MNHEY, CDR2 SVGEGT, per germline. CDR3 sequence: CASSYEASGTYEQYF. CDR3 nucleotides: TGTGCCAGCAGTTACGAAGCTAGCGGGACGTACGAGCAGTACTTC.

This clonotype was seen a few times. The chain couples TRBV13 to TRBJ2-3; tentative D call: TRBD2 (7 bases). Trimming shortened V by 4 bases and J by 5 bases, and 13 bases separated the two germline ends. The CDR3 length is 14 residues. Germline V gives CDR1 PRHDT, CDR2 FYEKMQ (reference sequence). The CDR3 is CASSSTGGQDTQYF. The DNA for the CDR3 is TGTGCCAGCAGCTCCACGGGGGGCCAAGATACGCAGTATTTT.

This rearrangement joins TRBV27 to TRBJ2-2; TRBD2 agrees at 11 bases. Looked up from germline, CDR1 is MNHEY and CDR2 is SMNVEV (reference sequence). The CDR3 is 18 amino acids. Germline trimming cut 0 bases from V and 4 bases from J; bases unmatched to any gene: 7. The CDR3 DNA sequence: TGTGCCAGCAGTTTATCTAGCGGGAGGGCCTGGAGCACCGGGGAGCTGTTTTTT. It translates to CASSLSSGRAWSTGELFF.